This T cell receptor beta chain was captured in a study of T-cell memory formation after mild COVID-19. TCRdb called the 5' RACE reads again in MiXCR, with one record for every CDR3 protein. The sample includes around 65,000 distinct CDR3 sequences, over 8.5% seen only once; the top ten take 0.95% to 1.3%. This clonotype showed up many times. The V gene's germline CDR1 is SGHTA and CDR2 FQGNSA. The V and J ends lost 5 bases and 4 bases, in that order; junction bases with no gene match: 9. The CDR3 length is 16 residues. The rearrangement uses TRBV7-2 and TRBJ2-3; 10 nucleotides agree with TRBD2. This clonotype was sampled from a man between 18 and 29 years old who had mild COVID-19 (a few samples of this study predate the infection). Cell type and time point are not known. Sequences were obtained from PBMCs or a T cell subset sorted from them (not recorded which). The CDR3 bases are TGTGCCAGCAGCCCTCATGAGCGGGGGGGGGCAGATACGCAGTATTTT. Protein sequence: CASSPHERGGADTQYF.